The text below deals with one T cell receptor beta chain. Antigen: not known. TCRdb re-called the 5' RACE reads with MiXCR, one entry per CDR3 protein. Altogether about 550,000 distinct CDR3 sequences are present, over 15% being singletons, with the ten largest covering 13% to 15%. This sample stems from a study of T cells after yellow fever vaccination. Germline-derived CDR1 and CDR2 are MDHEN and SYDVKM. This CDR3 comprises 12 residues. V was clipped by 6 bases and J by 11 bases, with 13 bases between them. Study-wide results and limits: Most primary-vaccination clones reappeared after the booster (more than 95% CD4, more than 70% CD8).

The sequence came from a man younger than 45 who received the YFV17D yellow fever vaccine. The chain uses TRBV28 and TRBJ2-2; possible D gene TRBD2, 5 bases. The source material was PBMCs, sampled 15 days after the yellow fever booster vaccination. The CDR3 DNA follows: TGTGCCAGCAGCTCGGGATTCAACGAGCTGTTTTTT. This codes for CASSSGFNELFF.